This T cell receptor beta chain was recovered during a study of metastatic and nonmetastatic thyroid tumors. Study overall: A comparison of repertoires was made across blood and tumor or nodule tissue from malignant and benign thyroid patients.

A note on this clone: No antigen is known for it.

The study, taken as a whole, reports: Patients with malignant thyroid tumors reportedly had significantly higher TCR beta diversity than those with benign nodules, in blood and tumor.

Authors' methods: A distant-metastasis classifier for papillary thyroid cancer was built using CDR3 differences across clinicopathological groups. TCRdb re-clonotyped the PCR reads via MiXCR. None of the V and J calls come from the authors' own analysis; TCRdb made them. Among over 45,000 clones listed, approximately 20% were seen once. Until they underwent thyroid surgery, no patient had received any treatment. Trimming removed 1 base at V and 9 bases at J, with 22 bases between. Germline V gene data show CDR1 as DFQATT and CDR2 as SNEGSKA (reference sequence). The CDR3 totals 17 residues. Sequenced sample: blood. The V gene is TRBV20-1, the J gene TRBJ2-6, with D perhaps TRBD1 (6 bases). The clonotype originates from a male donor with papillary thyroid cancer or a benign thyroid nodule (not recorded which). Some clones in this sample may be carry-over from other donors' samples. CDR3 residues: CSARVVQGSSVVNVLTF. In DNA, the CDR3 is TGCAGTGCTAGAGTCGTACAGGGAAGCTCTGTGGTCAACGTCCTGACTTTC.